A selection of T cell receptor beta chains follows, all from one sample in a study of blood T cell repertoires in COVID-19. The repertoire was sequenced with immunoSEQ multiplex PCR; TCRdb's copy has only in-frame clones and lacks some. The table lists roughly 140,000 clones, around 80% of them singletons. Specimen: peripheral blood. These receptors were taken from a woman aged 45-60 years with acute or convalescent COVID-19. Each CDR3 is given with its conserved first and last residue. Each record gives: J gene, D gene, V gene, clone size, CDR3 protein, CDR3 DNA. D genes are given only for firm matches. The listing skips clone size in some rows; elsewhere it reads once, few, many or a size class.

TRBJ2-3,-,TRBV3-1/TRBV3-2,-,CASSQSAGDTQYF,TGTGCCAGCAGCCAATCAGCGGGAGATACGCAGTATTTT
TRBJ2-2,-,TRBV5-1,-,CASSREANTGELFF,TGCGCCAGCAGTCGGGAAGCGAACACCGGGGAGCTGTTTTTT
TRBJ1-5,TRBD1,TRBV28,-,CASSLPQGVQPQHF,TGTGCCAGCAGTTTACCACAGGGGGTCCAGCCCCAGCATTTT
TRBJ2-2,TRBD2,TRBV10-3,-,CAISSGGTNTGELFF,TGTGCCATCAGCTCGGGAGGGACAAACACCGGGGAGCTGTTTTTT
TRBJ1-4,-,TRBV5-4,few,CASSLPGQSNEKLFF,TGTGCCAGCAGCTTGCCTGGGCAGAGTAATGAAAAACTGTTTTTT
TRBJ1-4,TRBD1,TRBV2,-,CASRARDSTGEKLFF,TGTGCCAGCAGGGCAAGGGACAGTACTGGTGAAAAACTGTTTTTT
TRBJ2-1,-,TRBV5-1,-,CASSLPSWGGTYEQFF,TGCGCCAGCAGCCTACCTAGCTGGGGGGGGACATATGAGCAGTTCTTC
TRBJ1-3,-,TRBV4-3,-,CASSQQGGSGNTIYF,TGCGCCAGCAGCCAACAGGGAGGGAGTGGAAACACCATATATTTT
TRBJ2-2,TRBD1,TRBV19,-,CASSTPLQGTGELFF,TGTGCCAGTAGTACTCCCCTACAGGGGACCGGGGAGCTGTTTTTT
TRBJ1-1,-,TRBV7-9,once,CATTLSTGSTEAFF,TGTGCCACCACCCTCAGCACAGGGAGTACTGAAGCTTTCTTT
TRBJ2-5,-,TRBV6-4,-,CASSDRGGETQYF,TGTGCCAGCAGTGACAGGGGAGGCGAGACCCAGTACTTC
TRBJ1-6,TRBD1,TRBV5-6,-,CASSPLPGQGVSPLHF,TGTGCCAGCAGCCCTTTACCGGGACAGGGGGTTTCACCCCTCCACTTT
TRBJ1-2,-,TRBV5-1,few,CASSLKRPGTYGYTF,TGCGCCAGCAGCTTAAAACGGCCGGGAACCTATGGCTACACCTTC
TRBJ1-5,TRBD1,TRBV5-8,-,CASSFDGTGWQPQHF,TGTGCCAGCAGCTTCGACGGGACAGGGTGGCAGCCCCAGCATTTT
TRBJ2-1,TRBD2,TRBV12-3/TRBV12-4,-,CASSEGLAGDKFF,TGTGCCAGCAGCGAGGGACTAGCGGGAGATAAGTTCTTC
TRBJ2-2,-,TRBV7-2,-,CASSLAQTNTGELFF,TGTGCCAGCAGCTTAGCACAGACGAACACCGGGGAGCTGTTTTTT
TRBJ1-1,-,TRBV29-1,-,CSAGTTNTEAFF,TGCAGCGCAGGGACAACTAACACTGAAGCTTTCTTT
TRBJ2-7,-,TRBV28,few,CASSRPLTGRGFEQYF,TGTGCCAGCAGCCGCCCCCTTACGGGACGGGGGTTCGAGCAGTACTTC
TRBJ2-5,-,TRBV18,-,CASSLRAGETQYF,TGTGCCAGCTCACTGAGGGCGGGAGAGACCCAGTACTTC
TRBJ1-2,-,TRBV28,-,CASSFPLEGYTF,TGTGCCAGCAGTTTCCCCCTAGAGGGCTACACCTTC
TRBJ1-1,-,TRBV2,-,CASSADRSGSTEAFF,TGTGCCAGCAGTGCCGACAGGAGTGGGTCCACTGAAGCTTTCTTT
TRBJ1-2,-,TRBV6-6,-,CASSSPRASDYGYTF,TGTGCCAGCAGTTCACCGAGGGCGTCTGACTATGGCTACACCTTC
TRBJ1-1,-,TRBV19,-,CASGSRLNTEAFF,TGTGCCAGCGGGTCTAGGCTGAACACTGAAGCTTTCTTT
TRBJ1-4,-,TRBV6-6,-,CASRLTRNINEKLFF,TGTGCCAGCAGACTAACACGGAACATTAATGAAAAACTGTTTTTT
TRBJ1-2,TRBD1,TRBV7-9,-,CASKAIDRGDYGYTF,TGTGCCAGTAAAGCTATAGACAGGGGAGACTATGGCTACACCTTC
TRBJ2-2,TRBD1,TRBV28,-,CASRLGTGRAGELFF,TGTGCCAGCAGATTAGGGACAGGGAGGGCCGGGGAGCTGTTTTTT
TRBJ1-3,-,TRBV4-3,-,CASSQGSGAGNTIYF,TGCGCCAGCAGCCAAGGATCAGGGGCTGGAAACACCATATATTTT
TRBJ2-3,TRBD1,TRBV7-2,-,CAGGQHGTDTQYF,TGTGCCGGGGGACAGCACGGCACAGATACGCAGTATTTT
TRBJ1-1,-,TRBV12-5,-,CASGLDTEAFF,TGTGCTAGTGGATTAGACACTGAAGCTTTCTTT
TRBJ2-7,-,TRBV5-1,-,CASSPLPTSSYEQYF,TGCGCCAGCAGCCCCCTACCGACTAGTTCCTACGAGCAGTACTTC
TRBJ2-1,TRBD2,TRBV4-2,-,CASSQDSGGSRNEQFF,TGTGCCAGCAGCCAAGATAGCGGGGGGAGTCGGAATGAGCAGTTCTTC
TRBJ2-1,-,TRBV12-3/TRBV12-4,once,CASSFSSYNEQFF,TGTGCCAGCAGTTTCTCCTCCTACAATGAGCAGTTCTTC
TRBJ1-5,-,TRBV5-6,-,CASSLGRNNQPQHF,TGTGCCAGCAGCTTGGGCAGAAACAATCAGCCCCAGCATTTT
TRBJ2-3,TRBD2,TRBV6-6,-,CASRLAGATDTQYF,TGTGCCAGCAGACTAGCGGGGGCCACAGATACGCAGTATTTT
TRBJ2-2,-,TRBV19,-,CASSIGGTNTGELFF,TGTGCCAGTAGTATAGGCGGCACGAACACCGGGGAGCTGTTTTTT
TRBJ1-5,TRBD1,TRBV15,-,CATSDRQGASNQPQHF,TGTGCCACCAGCGACAGACAGGGGGCGAGCAATCAGCCCCAGCATTTT
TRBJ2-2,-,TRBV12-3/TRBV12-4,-,CASSFRRGELFF,TGTGCCAGCAGTTTTAGGCGGGGGGAGCTGTTTTTT
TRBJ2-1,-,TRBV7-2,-,CASSPPSSYEQFF,TGTGCCAGCAGCCCCCCCTCTAGCTATGAGCAGTTCTTC
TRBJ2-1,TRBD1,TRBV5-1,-,CASSTRTGLEQFF,TGCGCCAGCAGCACCCGGACAGGGCTTGAGCAGTTCTTC
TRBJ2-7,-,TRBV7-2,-,CASKDYQSSYEQYF,TGTGCCAGTAAGGACTACCAAAGCTCCTACGAGCAGTACTTC
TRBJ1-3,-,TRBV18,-,CASSPSDSTSGNTIYF,TGTGCCAGCTCACCGTCGGACAGTACCTCTGGAAACACCATATATTTT
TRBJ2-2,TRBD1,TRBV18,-,CASSRDRTGELFF,TGCGCCAGCTCACGGGACAGGACCGGGGAGCTGTTTTTT
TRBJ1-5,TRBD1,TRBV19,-,CASTRDSAYQPQHF,TGTGCCAGTACCCGGGACAGTGCGTATCAGCCCCAGCATTTT
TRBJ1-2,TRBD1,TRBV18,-,CASSPTGTAYGYTF,TGTGCCAGCTCCCCTACCGGGACAGCCTATGGCTACACCTTC